This TCR beta chain was retrieved from a study of neurological immune-mediated disorders (dated by TCRdb to about 2019). Looking at the study overall: Peripheral blood TCR-beta repertoires from patients with HTLV-I-associated myelopathy (HAM/TSP), patients with multiple sclerosis, and healthy controls were compared in the study using UMI-based sequencing. Longitudinal samples, technical triplicates and paired sorted CD4+ and CD8+ T-cell subsets, alongside PBMC samples, were included among the roughly 96 TCR-beta libraries. The cohort included some 70 subjects: about 14 with HAM/TSP, around 34 with multiple sclerosis, and around 20 healthy controls. Summary of the overall study and its limitations: TCR clonal expansion was highest in HAM/TSP patients and lowest in MS patients, with MS patients falling below even healthy controls. No identical CDR3 amino acid sequences were found to be shared among expanded clones across subjects, suggesting that TCR-beta repertoires were private in all groups.

The CDR3, cysteine through phenylalanine, is 16 amino acids long. Left in the record is the CDR3 DNA by itself, 48 bases read in frame from the first base. Looking up the germline V gene yields CDR1 SQVTM and CDR2 ANQGSEA. The germline V end is reduced by 4 bases and the J end by 2 bases; junction bases left unmatched: 9. For the unsorted PBMC libraries, 2 million PBMCs were stored in RNAlater at -80 degrees C until RNA extraction and were used to generate the libraries. PBMCs were separated from peripheral blood using Ficoll-Hypaque density gradient centrifugation and then cryopreserved in liquid nitrogen. This clonotype was observed many times. The antigen it recognizes is unknown. No base quality information exists; no much larger clone differs at one position. cDNA synthesis used template-switch 5'RACE with a primer carrying a 10-nucleotide random unique molecular identifier tagging each TCR transcript. Every sequencing run covered 15-18 subjects and yielded more than 170 million TCR-beta sequences. Total RNA was extracted with the RNeasy kit. The KAPA Real-time Library Amplification kit was used to amplify TCR-beta VDJ regions with primers for the TCR constant region and the 5'RACE anchor. A first PCR added sample indexes and Illumina adaptors, and a second PCR then raised library yield. After Ampure bead purification, the TCR product of roughly 650 bp was size-selected on a 2% E-gel SizeSelection system. Before pooling, library quality was assessed on a Bioanalyzer, concentration was determined with Qubit, and library quantification was performed with the Kapa Library Quantification kit. An Illumina HiSeq 2500 was used to sequence the libraries paired-end at 2 x 150 bp. To increase sequence diversity, about 25-30% phiX was spiked into each library pool. The study's processing was this. Quality-filtered reads were processed with the UMI-based MiGEC pipeline, and over 85% of raw TCR sequences were removed by the MiGEC pipeline during error correction. IMGT germline references were used for alignment of VDJ genes, and clonotypes were defined by a unique CDR3 amino acid sequence together with V-J genes. Clonal expansion, Shannon diversity and CDR3 relatedness were evaluated with VDJtools (CalcPairwiseDistances, ClusterSamples), while phylogenetic trees were built in CLCbio workbench. Expanded clones were defined as having at least 8 unique UMIs, based on coefficient-of-variation modelling across technical triplicates. TCRdb passed the public sequencing reads through fastp at Q25 and MiXCR, retaining productive beta sequences. Rows are combined by CDR3 protein, so each entry shows the most common genes and DNA. The V and J calls follow TCRdb's processing rather than the paper's. Present in this sample are tens of thousands of distinct CDR3 sequences, about 10% of which were seen just once. The ten largest clones add up to roughly a fifth of the sample.

The clonotype comes from a woman in her sixties with HTLV-1-associated myelopathy (HAM/TSP). What was sequenced was PBMCs. The chain links TRBV29-1 with TRBJ2-3; 10 bases in the middle match TRBD2. The nucleotides are TGCAGCGTTGGGGCTAGCGGGGGACCAAACACAGATACGCAGTATTTT. Its translation is CSVGASGGPNTDTQYF.